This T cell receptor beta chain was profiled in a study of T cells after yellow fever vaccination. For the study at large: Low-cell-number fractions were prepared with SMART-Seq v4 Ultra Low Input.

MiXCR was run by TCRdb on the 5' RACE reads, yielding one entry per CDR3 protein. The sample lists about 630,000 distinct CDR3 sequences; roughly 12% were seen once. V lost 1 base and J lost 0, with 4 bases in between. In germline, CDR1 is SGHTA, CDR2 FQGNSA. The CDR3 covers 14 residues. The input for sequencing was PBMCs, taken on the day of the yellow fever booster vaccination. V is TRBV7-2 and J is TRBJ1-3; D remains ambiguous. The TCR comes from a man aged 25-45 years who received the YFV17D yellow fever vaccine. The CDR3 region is CASSLGRSGNTIYF. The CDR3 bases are TGTGCCAGCAGCTTAGGACGCTCTGGAAACACCATATATTTT.